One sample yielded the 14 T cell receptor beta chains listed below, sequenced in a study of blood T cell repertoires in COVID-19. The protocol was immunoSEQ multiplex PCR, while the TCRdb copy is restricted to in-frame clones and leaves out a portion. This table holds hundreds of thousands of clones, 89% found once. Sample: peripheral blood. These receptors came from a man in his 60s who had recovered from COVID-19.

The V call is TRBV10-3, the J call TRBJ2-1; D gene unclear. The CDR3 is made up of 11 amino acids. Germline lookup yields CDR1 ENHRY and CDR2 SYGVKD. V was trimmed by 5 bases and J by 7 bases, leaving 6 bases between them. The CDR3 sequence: CAISQRNEQFF. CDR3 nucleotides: TGTGCCATCAGTCAGAGGAATGAGCAGTTCTTC.

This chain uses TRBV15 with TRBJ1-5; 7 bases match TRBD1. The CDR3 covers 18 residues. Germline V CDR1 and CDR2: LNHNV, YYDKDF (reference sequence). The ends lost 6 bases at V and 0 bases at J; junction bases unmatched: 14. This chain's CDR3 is CATRVDREPPYSNQPQHF. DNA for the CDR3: TGTGCCACCAGAGTTGACAGGGAACCCCCTTATAGCAATCAGCCCCAGCATTTT.

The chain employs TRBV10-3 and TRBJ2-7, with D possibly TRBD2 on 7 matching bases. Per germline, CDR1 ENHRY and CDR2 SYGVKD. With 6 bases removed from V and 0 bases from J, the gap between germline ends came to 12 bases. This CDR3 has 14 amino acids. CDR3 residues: CAIRSGGDSYEQYF. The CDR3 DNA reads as TGTGCCATCAGATCGGGGGGCGACTCCTACGAGCAGTACTTC.

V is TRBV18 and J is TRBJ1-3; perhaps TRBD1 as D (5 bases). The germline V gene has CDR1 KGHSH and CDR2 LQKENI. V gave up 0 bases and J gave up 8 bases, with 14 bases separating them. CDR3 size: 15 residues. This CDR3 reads CASSPPLGLRDTIYF. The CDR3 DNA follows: TGTGCCAGCTCACCACCCCTGGGACTGCGAGACACCATATATTTT.

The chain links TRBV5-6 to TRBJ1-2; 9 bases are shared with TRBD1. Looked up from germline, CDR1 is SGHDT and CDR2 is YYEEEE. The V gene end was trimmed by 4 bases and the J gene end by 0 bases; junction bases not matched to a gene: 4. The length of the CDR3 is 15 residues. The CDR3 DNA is TGTGCCAGCAGCACGGGGGACAGGGCTAACTATGGCTACACCTTC. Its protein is CASSTGDRANYGYTF.

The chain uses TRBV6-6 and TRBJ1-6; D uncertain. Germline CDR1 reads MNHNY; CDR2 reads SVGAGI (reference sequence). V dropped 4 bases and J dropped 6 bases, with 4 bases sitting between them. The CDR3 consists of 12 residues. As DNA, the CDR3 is TGTGCCAGCAGTTTACTTAATTCACCCCTCCACTTT. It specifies CASSLLNSPLHF.

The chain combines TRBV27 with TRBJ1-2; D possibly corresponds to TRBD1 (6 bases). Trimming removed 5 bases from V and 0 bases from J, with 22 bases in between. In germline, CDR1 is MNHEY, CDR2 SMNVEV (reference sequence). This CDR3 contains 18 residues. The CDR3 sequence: CASSPVHAGTLSNYGYTF. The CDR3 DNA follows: TGTGCCAGCAGTCCCGTTCACGCCGGGACACTGTCTAACTATGGCTACACCTTC.

CDR3 residues: CASSWGGEDTIYF. In DNA, the CDR3 is TGTGCCAGCAGCTGGGGCGGGGAGGACACCATATATTTT. The rearrangement joins TRBV5-4 to TRBJ1-3, with D perhaps TRBD1 (5 bases). The germline V gene has CDR1 SGHNT and CDR2 YYREEE (reference sequence). The CDR3 length is 13 residues. The V and J ends lost 3 bases and 8 bases respectively, with 12 bases between them. Based on the CDR3 plus reference TRBV5-4 and TRBJ1-3, the full variable domain is ETGVTQSPTHLIKTRGQQVTLRCSSQSGHNTVSWYQQALGQGPQFIFQYYREEENGRGNFPPRFSGLQFPNYSSELNVNALELDDSALYLCASSWGGEDTIYFGEGSWLTVV.

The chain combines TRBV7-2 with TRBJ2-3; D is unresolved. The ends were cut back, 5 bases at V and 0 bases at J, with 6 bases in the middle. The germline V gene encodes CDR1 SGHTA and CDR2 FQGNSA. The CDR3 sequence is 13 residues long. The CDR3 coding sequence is TGTGCCAGCAGCCCGACTAGCACAGATACGCAGTATTTT. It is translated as CASSPTSTDTQYF. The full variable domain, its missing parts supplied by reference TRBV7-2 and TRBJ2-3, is GAGVSQSPSNKVTEKGKDVELRCDPISGHTALYWYRQSLGQGLEFLIYFQGNSAPDKSGLPSDRFSAERTGGSVSTLTIQRTQQEDSAVYLCASSPTSTDTQYFGPGTRLTVL.

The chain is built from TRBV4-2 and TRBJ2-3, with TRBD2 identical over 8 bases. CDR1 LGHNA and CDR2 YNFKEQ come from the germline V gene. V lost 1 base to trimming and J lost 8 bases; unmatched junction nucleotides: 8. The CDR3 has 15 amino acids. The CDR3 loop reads CASSQVRAGAGTQYF. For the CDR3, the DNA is TGTGCCAGCAGCCAAGTTCGAGCGGGAGCAGGTACGCAGTATTTT.

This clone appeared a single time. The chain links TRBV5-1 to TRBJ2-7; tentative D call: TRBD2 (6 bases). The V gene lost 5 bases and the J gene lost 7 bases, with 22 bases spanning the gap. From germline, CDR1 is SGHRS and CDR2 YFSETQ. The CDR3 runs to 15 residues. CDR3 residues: CASSYRERGSWEQYF. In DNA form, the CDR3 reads TGCGCCAGCAGTTACCGGGAGAGAGGTAGTTGGGAGCAGTACTTC.

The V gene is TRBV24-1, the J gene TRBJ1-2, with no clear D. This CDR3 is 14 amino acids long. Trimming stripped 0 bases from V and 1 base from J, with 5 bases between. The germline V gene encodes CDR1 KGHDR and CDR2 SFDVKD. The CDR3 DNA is TGTGCCACCAGTGATTTGGAGGTTAACTATGGCTACACCTTC. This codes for CATSDLEVNYGYTF.

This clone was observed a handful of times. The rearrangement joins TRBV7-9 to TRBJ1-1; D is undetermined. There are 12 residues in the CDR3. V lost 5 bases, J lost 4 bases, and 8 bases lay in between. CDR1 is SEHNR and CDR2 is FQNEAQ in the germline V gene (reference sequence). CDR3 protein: CASSVAGTEAFF. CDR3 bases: TGTGCCAGCAGCGTTGCGGGCACTGAAGCTTTCTTT. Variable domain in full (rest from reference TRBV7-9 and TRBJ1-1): DTGVSQNPRHKITKRGQNVTFRCDPISEHNRLYWYRQTLGQGPEFLTYFQNEAQLEKSRLLSDRFSAERPKGSFSTLEIQRTEQGDSAMYLCASSVAGTEAFFGQGTRLTVV.

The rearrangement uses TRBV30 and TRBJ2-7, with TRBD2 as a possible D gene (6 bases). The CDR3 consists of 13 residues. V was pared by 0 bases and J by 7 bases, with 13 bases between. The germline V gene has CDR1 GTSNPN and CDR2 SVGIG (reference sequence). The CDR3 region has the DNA TGTGCCTGGAGTGTAGGAGGGTCTCGGGAGCAGTACTTC. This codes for CAWSVGGSREQYF.